This TCR beta chain was sequenced in a study of blood T cell repertoires in COVID-19. At the level of the study: Sample material is recorded as cDNA or gDNA derived from T cells, B-cell-depleted T cells, or PBMCs.

The CDR3 consists of 13 residues. Using immunoSEQ multiplex PCR, the repertoire was profiled, and TCRdb retains in-frame clones only, with some absent. The data show roughly 130,000 clones, roughly nine tenths seen once. V usage is TRBV21-1 and J usage is TRBJ2-5; whether TRBD2, the table's D call, matches the DNA was not checked. TRBV21-1 is a known pseudogene. The specimen was peripheral blood. The clonotype was recovered from a middle-aged man with active COVID-19. This chain's CDR3 is CASSKAGEETQYF. The CDR3 DNA reads as TGTGCCAGCAGCAAAGCCGGGGAGGAGACCCAGTACTTC.